A single sample is the source of the 20 T cell receptor beta chains below, sequenced in a study of blood T cell repertoires in COVID-19. Only in-frame clones appear in the TCRdb table, and some are missing; sequencing was by immunoSEQ multiplex PCR. Of around 620,000 clones listed, 80% to 90% were seen once; the top ten hold about 0.26%. The source material was peripheral blood. These receptors came from a woman under 30 with acute or convalescent COVID-19.

The chain uses TRBV27 and TRBJ2-7; 10 nucleotides agree with TRBD1. V trimming: 6 bases; J trimming: 3 bases; junction bases outside the gene matches: 11. Germline V gives CDR1 MNHEY, CDR2 SMNVEV (reference sequence). The CDR3 totals 16 residues. CDR3 amino acids: CASSSIGTGENYEQYF. DNA of the CDR3: TGTGCCAGCAGCTCAATCGGGACAGGGGAAAACTACGAGCAGTACTTC.

J is TRBJ2-7 and V is TRBV10-2, with D perhaps TRBD2 (5 bases). This CDR3 is built from 14 residues. The germline V gene encodes CDR1 WSHSY and CDR2 SAAADI. V was shortened by 3 bases and J by 3 bases, with 12 bases between the two germline ends. CDR3 DNA: TGCGCCAGCAGTGACGAGGGCATTTTCTACGAGCAGTACTTC. Translated: CASSDEGIFYEQYF.

The V gene is TRBV29-1, the J gene TRBJ1-4; 8 bases line up with TRBD1. The CDR3 spans 17 residues. J was trimmed by 6 bases and V by 0 bases; bases with no gene match: 12. The germline CDR1 and CDR2 sequences are SQVTM and ANQGSEA. CDR3 DNA sequence: TGCAGCGTTGAAGAGGGCAGGGGGCGCAGGTCTGATGAAAAACTGTTTTTT. This codes for CSVEEGRGRRSDEKLFF.

The chain employs TRBV19 and TRBJ1-2, with 7 bases lining up with TRBD1. This CDR3 comprises 14 residues. The V segment lost 5 bases and the J segment 4 bases; nucleotides outside the gene matches: 7. Germline loops: CDR1 LNHDA, CDR2 SQIVND (reference sequence). The CDR3 here is CASSLRGRGYGYTF. CDR3 nucleotides: TGTGCCAGTAGTTTAAGGGGGCGCGGCTATGGCTACACCTTC.

The V gene is TRBV25-1, the J gene TRBJ1-6; maybe TRBD1 (5 bases). CDR3 length: 14 amino acids. The germline gives CDR1 MGHDK, CDR2 SYGVNS. V was clipped by 8 bases and J by 7 bases, with 15 bases between them. The CDR3 reads CASRGIGGNSPLHF. CDR3 bases: TGTGCCAGCCGGGGTATCGGGGGAAATTCACCCCTCCACTTT.

J is TRBJ1-2 and V is TRBV20-1; D uncertain. The V end was cut by 6 bases, the J end by 8 bases, with 10 bases between. This CDR3 has 10 amino acids. Per germline, CDR1 DFQATT and CDR2 SNEGSKA (reference sequence). DNA of the CDR3: TGCAGTGCCCCGGAGGGAGGCTACACCTTC. Its translation is CSAPEGGYTF.

V gene TRBV5-5 combines with J gene TRBJ2-7; maybe TRBD1 (6 bases). Germline values: CDR1 SGHKS, CDR2 YYEKEE (reference sequence). V was clipped by 2 bases and J by 4 bases, with 7 bases between them. The CDR3 is made up of 12 amino acids. DNA of the CDR3: TGTGCCAGCAGCTTAGGACAGTACGAGCAGTACTTC. As protein: CASSLGQYEQYF.

This clone was observed once. The chain is built from TRBV5-6 and TRBJ2-1; a possible D gene is TRBD2 (6 bases). The CDR3 has 15 residues. Deletions cut 0 bases from V and 5 bases from J, with 12 bases between. Germline V gene sequence: CDR1 SGHDT, CDR2 YYEEEE. The CDR3 here is CASSLAGRGDNEQFF. CDR3 coding DNA: TGTGCCAGCAGCTTGGCCGGGAGAGGAGACAATGAGCAGTTCTTC.

This rearrangement joins TRBV10-3 to TRBJ1-1; 7 bases are a match to TRBD1. Unmatched junction bases numbered 3, after V lost 8 bases and J lost 0 bases. This CDR3 contains 13 residues. CDR1 is ENHRY and CDR2 is SYGVKD in the germline V gene. CDR3 in DNA: TGTGCCATCGAACAGGGGCTGAACACTGAAGCTTTCTTT. This encodes CAIEQGLNTEAFF.

The rearrangement joins TRBV5-1 to TRBJ1-4; a possible D gene is TRBD1 (6 bases). The V gene's germline CDR1 is SGHRS and CDR2 YFSETQ. V was clipped by 4 bases and J by 8 bases, with 12 bases between them. This CDR3 spans 13 amino acids. CDR3 sequence (DNA): TGCGCCAGCAGCACACAGGGAGACGAAAAACTGTTTTTT. It encodes CASSTQGDEKLFF.

About this clone: Other DNA sequences from this sample encode an identical CDR3 as well. The chain uses TRBV3-1 (or the pseudogene TRBV3-2) and TRBJ2-7, with 14 bases aligning to TRBD2. Germline CDR1 and CDR2: LGHDT and YNNKEL (reference sequence). V shed 4 bases and J 6 bases; nucleotides not matched to a gene: 5. CDR3 length: 15 amino acids. The CDR3 loop is CASSRGTSGGGEQYF. DNA of the CDR3: TGTGCCAGCAGCCGTGGGACTAGCGGGGGTGGCGAGCAGTACTTC.

This rearrangement joins TRBV6-5 to TRBJ1-2; 8 positions agree with TRBD1. The trim removed 6 bases at V and 3 bases at J, leaving 3 bases unmatched. The CDR3 has 13 amino acids. Germline CDR1 is MNHEY and CDR2 is SVGAGI. The CDR3 coding sequence is TGTGCCAGCAGAGGACAGGGCGACTATGGCTACACCTTC. It is translated as CASRGQGDYGYTF.

V is TRBV5-1 and J is TRBJ2-7; 10 nucleotides match TRBD1. Germline values: CDR1 SGHRS, CDR2 YFSETQ. V was clipped by 3 bases and J by 3 bases; unmatched bases: 6. The CDR3 covers 15 residues. As DNA, the CDR3 is TGCGCCAGCAGCTCGGGACAGGGGTTGGTCTACGAGCAGTACTTC. Amino acids: CASSSGQGLVYEQYF. The whole variable domain, filled in from reference TRBV5-1 and TRBJ2-7, reads KAGVTQTPRYLIKTRGQQVTLSCSPISGHRSVSWYQQTPGQGLQFLFEYFSETQRNKGNFPGRFSGRQFSNSRSEMNVSTLELGDSALYLCASSSGQGLVYEQYFGPGTRLTVT.

V usage is TRBV7-2 and J usage is TRBJ1-1, with TRBD1 matching over 8 bases. The CDR3 loop spans 14 amino acids. Germline V CDR1 and CDR2: SGHTA, FQGNSA. The junction had 7 bases not matched to a gene; V was cut back by 5 bases and J by 5 bases. The CDR3 DNA sequence: TGTGCCAGCAGCCTCCAGGGGGCGAGTACTGAAGCTTTCTTT. Its translation: CASSLQGASTEAFF.

The chain recombines TRBV19 with TRBJ2-2, with D maybe TRBD1 (5 bases). V was shortened by 8 bases and J by 7 bases, with 11 bases between the two germline ends. CDR1 is LNHDA, CDR2 SQIVND, per germline (reference sequence). This CDR3 region has 12 residues. This CDR3 is CASQEGDGELFF. The CDR3 bases are TGTGCCAGTCAGGAAGGGGACGGGGAGCTGTTTTTT.

The CDR3 here is CATSDPWTGNGYTF. The CDR3 DNA sequence: TGTGCCACCAGTGATCCCTGGACAGGGAACGGCTACACCTTC. J is TRBJ1-2 and V is TRBV24-1; TRBD1 matches 8 bases. The J segment lost 8 bases and the V segment lost 3 bases, leaving 7 bases of the junction unmatched. CDR3 length: 14 amino acids. Germline V gene lookup returns CDR1 KGHDR and CDR2 SFDVKD.

The chain employs TRBV5-1 and TRBJ1-1; 7 bases agree with TRBD1. Germline V CDR1 and CDR2: SGHRS, YFSETQ. V lost 1 base to trimming and J lost 4 bases; unmatched junction nucleotides: 13. CDR3 length: 17 amino acids. DNA for the CDR3: TGCGCCAGCAGCTTGCAGCCGGGGACAGCTGTGAGCACTGAAGCTTTCTTT. It encodes CASSLQPGTAVSTEAFF.

This clone showed up just once. The CDR3 spells CASSPHSGGAWTGELFF. The CDR3 nucleotides are TGTGCCAGCAGCCCTCATAGCGGGGGGGCTTGGACCGGGGAGCTGTTTTTT. The gene calls are TRBV7-2 and TRBJ2-2; 11 bases fit TRBD2. The J segment lost 5 bases and the V segment lost 5 bases, leaving 10 bases of the junction unmatched. Germline CDR1 reads SGHTA; CDR2 reads FQGNSA. CDR3 size: 17 residues.

The chain carries TRBV19 and TRBJ2-5; tentatively, D is TRBD1 (5 bases). This CDR3 spans 15 amino acids. The V end lost 2 bases, the J end lost 5 bases, and 15 bases lay between the germline ends. Germline loops: CDR1 LNHDA, CDR2 SQIVND (reference sequence). CDR3 loop: CASSISGRVVETQYF. The CDR3 nucleotides read TGTGCCAGTAGTATATCAGGCAGGGTGGTGGAGACCCAGTACTTC. The full variable domain, completed using reference TRBV19 and TRBJ2-5, is DGGITQSPKYLFRKEGQNVTLSCEQNLNHDAMYWYRQDPGQGLRLIYYSQIVNDFQKGDIAEGYSVSREKKESFPLTVTSAQKNPTAFYLCASSISGRVVETQYFGPGTRLLVL.

The chain combines TRBV2 with TRBJ1-1; possibly TRBD1 for D (6 bases). The germline V gene encodes CDR1 SNHLY and CDR2 FYNNEI. Trimming cost V 6 bases and J 4 bases, with 15 bases left between them. CDR3 size: 14 residues. CDR3 coding DNA: TGTGCCAGCAGATTCGGACAGACTATCACTGAAGCTTTCTTT. This codes for CASRFGQTITEAFF.